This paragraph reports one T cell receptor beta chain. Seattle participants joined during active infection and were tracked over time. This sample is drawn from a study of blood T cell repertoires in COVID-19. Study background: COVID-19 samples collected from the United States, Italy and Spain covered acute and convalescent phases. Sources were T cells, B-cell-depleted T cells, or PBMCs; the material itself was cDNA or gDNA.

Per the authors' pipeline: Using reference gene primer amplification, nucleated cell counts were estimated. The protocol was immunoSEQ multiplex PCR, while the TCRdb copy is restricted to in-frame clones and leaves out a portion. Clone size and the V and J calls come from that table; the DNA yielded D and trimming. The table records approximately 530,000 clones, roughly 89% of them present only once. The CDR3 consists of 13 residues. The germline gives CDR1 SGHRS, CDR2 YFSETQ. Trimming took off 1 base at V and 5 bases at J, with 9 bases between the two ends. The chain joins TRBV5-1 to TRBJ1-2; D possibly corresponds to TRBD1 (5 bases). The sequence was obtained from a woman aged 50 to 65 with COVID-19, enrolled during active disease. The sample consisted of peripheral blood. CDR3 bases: TGCGCCAGCAGCTTGAGCGGGGGTTATGGCTACACCTTC. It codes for CASSLSGGYGYTF.